These T cell receptor beta chains were read from a single sample in a study of CD8 T cells in Susac syndrome. One entry per CDR3 protein results from TCRdb running MiXCR on the immunoSEQ multiplex PCR reads. The sample has over 150,000 distinct CDR3 sequences; over 90% are singletons. The sequenced sample consisted of CD4+ T cells from PBMCs. The receptors were sampled from a human donor with Susac syndrome. Both conserved end residues are part of each CDR3. The D gene is left open where the match is weak. Part of the rows lack a size; the others show once, few, many or a class for expanded clones.

>TRBV7-9|16|TRBJ1-3|.|.
CASSLRPTEPGNTIYF
TGTGCCAGCAGCTTACGCCCGACAGAGCCTGGAAACACCATATATTTT
>TRBV5-1|15|TRBJ2-2|.|TRBD2
CASGVAGATGGELFF
TGCGCCAGCGGGGTAGCGGGGGCCACCGGCGGGGAGCTGTTTTTT
>TRBV4-1|15|TRBJ1-3|.|.
CASSQVHTRSLTIYF
TGCGCCAGCAGCCAAGTACACACTCGGAGCCTGACCATATATTTT
>TRBV24-1|16|TRBJ2-2|.|.
CATSDPRTEFAGELFF
TGTGCCACCAGTGATCCCAGGACCGAGTTTGCCGGGGAGCTGTTTTTT
>TRBV6-5|15|TRBJ2-2|.|.
CASSPPGDGTGELFF
TGTGCCAGCAGTCCGCCCGGGGACGGCACCGGGGAGCTGTTTTTT
>TRBV30|13|TRBJ1-2|.|.
CAWTEEFGYGYTF
TGTGCCTGGACGGAAGAATTTGGCTATGGCTACACCTTC
>TRBV11-2|17|TRBJ1-2|.|TRBD1
CASSSNRGPIVGYGYTF
TGTGCCAGCAGCTCAAACAGGGGGCCGATCGTGGGCTATGGCTACACCTTC
>TRBV20-1|12|TRBJ2-7|.|TRBD2
CGGTRGSYEQYF
TGCGGCGGGACTAGAGGGTCGTACGAGCAGTACTTC
>TRBV6-5|14|TRBJ2-2|.|.
CASRSLAGPGELFF
TGTGCCAGCAGAAGTCTAGCCGGTCCCGGGGAGCTGTTTTTT
>TRBV29-1|15|TRBJ1-3|.|.
CSVEGQVDSGNTIYF
TGCAGCGTTGAAGGCCAGGTCGACTCTGGAAACACCATATATTTT
>TRBV4-2|15|TRBJ1-2|.|.
CASSQDRGQNYGYTF
TGTGCCAGCAGCCAAGATAGAGGACAGAACTATGGCTACACCTTC
>TRBV3-1|15|TRBJ2-7|.|TRBD1
CASSLLGQGSYEQYF
TGTGCCAGCAGCCTCCTTGGACAGGGATCCTACGAGCAGTACTTC
>TRBV30|13|TRBJ2-3|.|TRBD2
CAWTSGGTDTQYF
TGTGCCTGGACTAGCGGGGGCACAGATACGCAGTATTTT
>TRBV6-2/TRBV6-3|16|TRBJ2-2|.|TRBD2
CASTEFGGRNTGELFF
TGTGCCAGCACCGAATTTGGCGGGAGGAACACCGGGGAGCTGTTTTTT
>TRBV4-3|15|TRBJ1-3|.|.
CASSQDSVSGNTIYF
TGCGCCAGCAGCCAAGACAGTGTCTCTGGAAACACCATATATTTT
>TRBV2|13|TRBJ2-4|.|.
CASSGANKNIQYF
TGTGCCAGCAGTGGGGCCAATAAAAACATTCAGTACTTC
>TRBV28|13|TRBJ1-1|few|.
CASSLGGGTEAFF
TGTGCCAGCAGTTTAGGAGGGGGCACTGAAGCTTTCTTT
>TRBV30|11|TRBJ1-1|.|.
CAWRPNTEAFF
TGTGCCTGGAGACCGAACACTGAAGCTTTCTTT
>TRBV3-1|15|TRBJ2-7|few|.
CASSRGIGRTYEQYF
TGTGCCAGCAGTCGAGGTATAGGCAGAACCTACGAGCAGTACTTC
>TRBV7-2|12|TRBJ1-1|.|.
CASSLVMDEAFF
TGTGCCAGCAGCTTAGTTATGGATGAAGCTTTCTTT
>TRBV2|14|TRBJ1-3|few|.
CASSEQGSGNTIYF
TGTGCCAGCAGTGAACAGGGATCTGGAAACACCATATATTTT